The 14 T cell receptor beta chains given below trace back to one sample, sequenced in a study of blood T cell repertoires in COVID-19. Libraries were prepared by immunoSEQ multiplex PCR; TCRdb keeps only in-frame clonotypes and omits some of them. This sample has 130,000 to 150,000 clones; 84% occur once, and the top ten carry around 40%. Material for sequencing was peripheral blood. Receptor source: a human donor in a cohort sampled during active COVID-19.

This chain uses TRBV5-1 with TRBJ1-2; 9 bases are a match to TRBD1. Germline CDR1 reads SGHRS; CDR2 reads YFSETQ. V lost 3 bases, J lost 3 bases, and 3 bases stayed unmatched. This CDR3 is 14 amino acids long. In DNA form, the CDR3 reads TGCGCCAGCAGCTGGGACAGGGCCGACTATGGCTACACCTTC. Translated: CASSWDRADYGYTF.

This sequence joins TRBV5-4 and TRBJ2-7, with D perhaps TRBD1 (6 bases). The CDR3 runs to 13 residues. The V and J ends lost 1 base and 3 bases respectively, with 8 bases between them. Germline loops: CDR1 SGHNT, CDR2 YYREEE (reference sequence). The CDR3 here is CASSLRTDYEQYF. The CDR3 DNA reads as TGTGCCAGCAGCTTGCGGACAGACTACGAGCAGTACTTC.

This clone was counted ten times or more. The V gene is TRBV27, the J gene TRBJ2-7; 7 bases match TRBD1. Germline V gives CDR1 MNHEY, CDR2 SMNVEV (reference sequence). V lost 2 bases and J lost 3; bases outside the gene matches: 1. CDR3 length equals 13 residues. This CDR3 is CASSLGQDYEQYF. The CDR3 DNA sequence: TGTGCCAGCAGTTTAGGACAGGACTACGAGCAGTACTTC.

The V and J genes are TRBV5-1 and TRBJ1-1, with TRBD1 matching over 7 bases. The germline CDR1 and CDR2 sequences are SGHRS and YFSETQ. The CDR3 runs 15 residues. J lost 7 bases, V lost 4 bases, and 13 bases had no gene match. CDR3 protein: CASSPTGALGSEAFF. CDR3 DNA: TGCGCCAGCAGCCCTACAGGGGCGCTTGGAAGTGAAGCTTTCTTT.

This clone was seen a single time. The genes are TRBV12-3 or TRBV12-4 and TRBJ1-4; D is perhaps TRBD1 (5 bases). The CDR3 sequence is 13 residues long. V gave up 4 bases and J gave up 5 bases, with 8 bases separating them. The DNA of the CDR3 is TGTGCCAGCAGTTCGACAGTAAATGAAAAACTGTTTTTT. Its translation is CASSSTVNEKLFF.

V gene TRBV6-5 combines with J gene TRBJ1-1; TRBD1 might be the D (5 bases). Germline V gene lookup returns CDR1 MNHEY and CDR2 SVGAGI. The germline V and J ends were trimmed by 6 bases and 4 bases, with 15 bases remaining between them. The CDR3 totals 14 residues. CDR3 coding DNA: TGTGCCAGCAGCCCCCGGGGGGATGGCACTGAAGCTTTCTTT. The encoded protein is CASSPRGDGTEAFF.

The chain is built from TRBV15 and TRBJ2-3; 12 bases map to TRBD2. Germline CDR1 reads LNHNV; CDR2 reads YYDKDF (reference sequence). The trim removed 0 bases at V and 8 bases at J, leaving 6 bases unmatched. The CDR3 has 16 amino acids. The chain's CDR3 is CATSRDLAGGQSTQYF. CDR3 coding DNA: TGTGCCACCAGCAGAGACCTAGCGGGGGGGCAAAGTACGCAGTATTTT.

This clone was recorded once. This chain links TRBV18 with TRBJ1-2; 11 nucleotides line up with TRBD1. The CDR3 totals 17 residues. CDR1 and CDR2 (germline): KGHSH, LQKENI. The V and J ends lost 0 bases and 5 bases, in that order; junction bases with no gene match: 8. Written as DNA, the CDR3 is TGTGCCAGCTCACCACCGTCGTCTGGGACAGGGGGGTATGGCTACACCTTC. Translation gives CASSPPSSGTGGYGYTF.

The chain couples TRBV7-2 to TRBJ1-2; possibly TRBD1 for D (5 bases). Trimming removed 2 bases from V and 2 bases from J, with 21 bases in between. CDR1 SGHTA and CDR2 FQGNSA come from the germline V gene. The CDR3 is made up of 18 amino acids. The CDR3 DNA reads TGTGCCAGCAGCTTACAATCAGGGAATGAAGGTGAGAACTATGGCTACACCTTC. Amino acid sequence: CASSLQSGNEGENYGYTF.

The rearrangement links TRBV29-1 to TRBJ1-3; weak D call: TRBD1 (6 bases). The CDR3 loop spans 13 amino acids. In germline, CDR1 is SQVTM, CDR2 ANQGSEA. Trimming took off 5 bases at V and 6 bases at J, with 14 bases between the two ends. This CDR3 is CSVLAGVVNTIYF. CDR3 sequence (DNA): TGCAGCGTTCTTGCAGGGGTTGTAAACACCATATATTTT.

V usage is TRBV5-1 and J usage is TRBJ1-2, with D possibly being TRBD1 (6 bases). CDR1 is SGHRS and CDR2 is YFSETQ in the germline V gene. The CDR3 loop spans 15 amino acids. Between the trimmed V and J ends, which lost 0 bases and 4 bases, there was a span of 13 bases. The CDR3 sequence: CASSLADGGAYGYTF. DNA of the CDR3: TGCGCCAGCAGCTTGGCCGATGGGGGCGCCTATGGCTACACCTTC.

As concerns this clone: A read error may be the cause here, since a much bigger clone is one base away. The chain employs TRBV3-1 (or the pseudogene TRBV3-2) and TRBJ1-1; tentative D call: TRBD1 (5 bases). The ends were cut back, 4 bases at V and 1 base at J, with 7 bases in the middle. Germline loops: CDR1 LGHDT, CDR2 YNNKEL (reference sequence). The CDR3 runs 13 residues. CDR3 in amino acids: CASSRTRNTEAFF. CDR3 DNA: TGTGCCAGCAGCCGGACAAGGAACACTGAAGCTTTCTTT.

The chain recombines TRBV7-9 with TRBJ1-4; TRBD1 might be the D (6 bases). This CDR3 comprises 16 residues. Trimming pared 5 bases from V and 1 base from J, leaving 14 bases between. Per the germline V gene, CDR1 is SEHNR and CDR2 is FQNEAQ (reference sequence). The CDR3 region has the DNA TGTGCCAGCAGCCAGCTTACGACAGGAACTAATGAAAAACTGTTTTTT. This translates into CASSQLTTGTNEKLFF. The full variable domain, rest sourced from reference TRBV7-9 and TRBJ1-4, is DTGVSQNPRHKITKRGQNVTFRCDPISEHNRLYWYRQTLGQGPEFLTYFQNEAQLEKSRLLSDRFSAERPKGSFSTLEIQRTEQGDSAMYLCASSQLTTGTNEKLFFGSGTQLSVL.

The chain recombines TRBV4-1 with TRBJ2-2, with TRBD2 matching 13 bases. CDR3 length equals 20 residues. V lost 3 bases and J lost 0; bases outside the gene matches: 10. Germline values: CDR1 MGHRA, CDR2 YSYEKL. In nucleotides, the CDR3 is TGCGCCAGCAGCCAGACGCCGACTAGCGGGGGGTCCCCGAACACCGGGGAGCTGTTTTTT. The encoded protein is CASSQTPTSGGSPNTGELFF.